This TCR beta chain was sequenced during a study of blood T cell repertoires in COVID-19. About the research overall: Collection of acute and convalescent COVID-19 samples took place in the United States, Italy and Spain. The cDNA or gDNA used as material had been derived from T cells, B-cell-depleted T cells, or PBMCs.

Under the authors' procedure: Cell counts per sample came from amplifying reference gene primers. Assay: immunoSEQ multiplex PCR; the TCRdb copy retains only in-frame clones and omits some. V and J calls and clone size come straight from that table; D and trimming were deduced from the DNA. The sample has about 490,000 clones; approximately 85% are singletons. Worth noting for this clone: At the DNA level, this CDR3 is encoded by other sequences in the same sample as well.

Sequenced input: peripheral blood. The source is a human donor in a cohort sampled during active COVID-19.

The CDR3 reads CASSPGLAGANEQFF. The CDR3 DNA reads as TGTGCCAGTAGCCCGGGACTAGCGGGGGCTAATGAGCAGTTCTTC. This sequence joins TRBV19 and TRBJ2-1; 14 nucleotides match TRBD2. This CDR3 comprises 15 residues. V dropped 6 bases and J dropped 7; count of bases not matched to a gene: 5. CDR1 and CDR2 (germline): LNHDA, SQIVND (reference sequence).